Shown below are 17 T cell receptor beta chains from a single sample sequenced in a study of blood T cells in healthy people across ages. The use of a sample-barcoded 5' primer and a J-beta primer mix characterized a second PCR of 7 to 11 cycles. TCRdb reprocessed the 5' RACE reads via MiXCR and lists one record per CDR3 protein. This sample has 700,000 or so distinct CDR3 sequences, with 22% found just once. Sample: blood. Source of these receptors: a man between 65 and 85 years old in good health.

The chain couples TRBV7-9 to TRBJ2-1; the match to TRBD2 covers 11 bases. The CDR3 is 16 amino acids. With V trimmed by 2 bases and J by 7 bases, 7 bases remained unmatched. Germline V CDR1 and CDR2: SEHNR, FQNEAQ (reference sequence). In DNA, the CDR3 is TGTGCCAGCAGCTTACCCACTAGCGGGAGATTAAATGAGCAGTTCTTC. Its translation is CASSLPTSGRLNEQFF. The entire variable domain, with the rest obtained from reference TRBV7-9 and TRBJ2-1, is as follows: DTGVSQNPRHKITKRGQNVTFRCDPISEHNRLYWYRQTLGQGPEFLTYFQNEAQLEKSRLLSDRFSAERPKGSFSTLEIQRTEQGDSAMYLCASSLPTSGRLNEQFFGPGTRLTVL.

The rearrangement links TRBV28 to TRBJ2-7; no reliable D call. The CDR3 length is 14 residues. V lost 2 bases and J 3 bases, leaving 11 bases between the germline ends. Germline V CDR1 and CDR2: MDHEN, SYDVKM. As DNA, the CDR3 is TGTGCCAGCAGTTTAGCCGGGCCGGGCTACGAGCAGTACTTC. This codes for CASSLAGPGYEQYF.

This clonotype has only a few counts. This chain connects TRBV18 to TRBJ1-3; D possibly corresponds to TRBD1 (5 bases). Germline CDR1 KGHSH, CDR2 LQKENI. V was shortened by 5 bases and J by 0 bases, with 8 bases between the two germline ends. The CDR3 length is 14 residues. CDR3 residues: CASSTDISGNTIYF. The CDR3 bases are TGTGCCAGCTCAACGGACATCTCTGGAAACACCATATATTTT.

This clonotype was counted only a few times. The chain uses TRBV2 and TRBJ1-5; 7 bases are shared with TRBD1. Germline CDR1 and CDR2: SNHLY and FYNNEI. Trimming removed 4 bases from V and 3 bases from J; junction bases left unmatched: 3. This CDR3 comprises 14 residues. The CDR3 here is CASSGGTDNQPQHF. Here the CDR3 DNA reads TGTGCCAGCAGTGGGGGGACAGACAATCAGCCCCAGCATTTT.

For the CDR3, the DNA is TGTGCCAGCAGTTTATTATGGGGGAACACTGAAGCTTTCTTT. Translation: CASSLLWGNTEAFF. This chain links TRBV12-3 or TRBV12-4 with TRBJ1-1; D remains ambiguous. The CDR3 spans 14 residues. V lost 2 bases and J lost 1, with 8 bases in between.

As for this clonotype: Germline and junction disagree at one end, which may indicate a read error. This rearrangement joins TRBV12-3 or TRBV12-4 to TRBJ1-1; D unclear. This CDR3 contains 13 residues. In DNA, the CDR3 is TGTGCCCGCAGTTTACTCGTGAACACTGAAGCTTTCTTT. It yields the protein CARSLLVNTEAFF.

The chain has TRBV6-4 and TRBJ2-3, with D hard to call. From germline, CDR1 is MRHNA and CDR2 SNTAGT. V shed 4 bases and J shed 6 bases, with 14 bases lying between them. This CDR3 is 14 amino acids long. For the CDR3, the DNA is TGTGCCAGCAGTGTTAGCACCCCTGGGGATACGCAGTATTTT. Protein product: CASSVSTPGDTQYF.

In this sample, this clonotype turned up a few times. The chain carries TRBV12-3 or TRBV12-4 and TRBJ1-3; 8 positions match TRBD1. V shed 4 bases, J shed 4 bases, and the junction held 12 bases outside the gene matches. The CDR3 runs to 17 residues. DNA for the CDR3: TGTGCCAGCAGTTCACACAGACAGGGGTCCTCCGGAAACACCATATATTTT. Translating gives CASSSHRQGSSGNTIYF.

The chain recombines TRBV6-6 with TRBJ1-1; D remains ambiguous. Trimming stripped 5 bases from V and 4 bases from J, with 8 bases between. The CDR3 consists of 12 residues. Germline values: CDR1 MNHNY, CDR2 SVGAGI (reference sequence). The CDR3 DNA follows: TGTGCCAGCAGTCCCGATCTCACTGAAGCTTTCTTT. This gives the protein CASSPDLTEAFF.

A few counts support this clonotype. V usage is TRBV20-1 and J usage is TRBJ1-2, with D hard to call. Germline CDR1 DFQATT, CDR2 SNEGSKA (reference sequence). CDR3 length: 12 amino acids. The germline V and J ends were trimmed by 3 bases and 3 bases, with 8 bases remaining between them. The DNA of the CDR3 is TGCAGTGCTAGCGGGAAACACTATGGCTACACCTTC. Amino acid sequence: CSASGKHYGYTF.

The genes are TRBV10-3 and TRBJ2-3, with 7 bases lining up with TRBD1. Germline V CDR1 and CDR2: ENHRY, SYGVKD. The CDR3 loop spans 15 amino acids. The V gene end was trimmed by 6 bases and the J gene end by 2 bases; junction bases not matched to a gene: 8. The CDR3 spells CAISATGDLTDTQYF. CDR3 DNA sequence: TGTGCCATCAGCGCAACAGGGGATCTCACAGATACGCAGTATTTT.

The genes are TRBV9 and TRBJ2-3, with 12 bases lining up with TRBD2. Per the germline V gene, CDR1 is SGDLS and CDR2 is YYNGEE. With 4 bases clipped from V and 2 bases from J, the junction kept 11 bases outside the gene matches. The CDR3 loop spans 18 amino acids. The CDR3: CASSPRTPSGRATDTQYF. CDR3 coding DNA: TGTGCCAGCAGCCCACGCACCCCTAGCGGGAGGGCCACAGATACGCAGTATTTT. The entire variable domain, with the rest obtained from reference TRBV9 and TRBJ2-3, is as follows: DSGVTQTPKHLITATGQRVTLRCSPRSGDLSVYWYQQSLDQGLQFLIQYYNGEERAKGNILERFSAQQFPDLHSELNLSSLELGDSALYFCASSPRTPSGRATDTQYFGPGTRLTVL.

This clonotype has more than one count but fewer than ten. V is TRBV3-1 and J is TRBJ2-4; no clear D gene. The germline V gene encodes CDR1 LGHDT and CDR2 YNNKEL (reference sequence). Between the trimmed V and J ends, which lost 0 bases and 3 bases, there was a span of 9 bases. The CDR3 loop spans 15 amino acids. The CDR3 nucleotides are TGTGCCAGCAGCCAAGATTGGCAGCTCAAAAACATTCAGTACTTC. Translation gives CASSQDWQLKNIQYF.

The table lists this clonotype with a few counts. As DNA, the CDR3 is TGTGCCAGCATAGGACAGGGGTACAATGAGCAGTTCTTC. Protein: CASIGQGYNEQFF. The chain couples TRBV25-1 to TRBJ2-1, with 9 bases lining up with TRBD1. This CDR3 spans 13 amino acids. Germline CDR1 is MGHDK and CDR2 is SYGVNS. The trim removed 7 bases at V and 4 bases at J, leaving 2 bases unmatched.

This clonotype was detected many times. J is TRBJ2-1 and V is TRBV20-1; 8 bases align to TRBD2. This CDR3 contains 16 residues. J lost 0 bases, V lost 6 bases, and 10 bases had no gene match. The V gene's germline CDR1 is DFQATT and CDR2 SNEGSKA (reference sequence). The CDR3 loop reads CSAAVSGASSYNEQFF. In nucleotides, the CDR3 is TGCAGTGCCGCGGTTAGCGGGGCGAGCTCCTACAATGAGCAGTTCTTC.

V is TRBV29-1 and J is TRBJ1-1; no definite D call. V gave up 6 bases and J gave up 4 bases, with 21 bases separating them. The CDR3 contains 15 residues. CDR1 is SQVTM, CDR2 ANQGSEA, per germline. The CDR3 region has the DNA TGCAGCGTCTGGCCCCAGAGTGTGGGTTCCACTGAAGCTTTCTTT. Protein product: CSVWPQSVGSTEAFF. The full variable domain, completed using reference TRBV29-1 and TRBJ1-1, is SAVISQKPSRDICQRGTSLTIQCQVDSQVTMMFWYRQQPGQSLTLIATANQGSEATYESGFVIDKFPISRPNLTFSTLTVSNMSPEDSSIYLCSVWPQSVGSTEAFFGQGTRLTVV.

This chain joins TRBV29-1 and TRBJ1-2, with D hard to call. From germline, CDR1 is SQVTM and CDR2 ANQGSEA. The CDR3 is 12 residues long. With 4 bases removed from V and 8 bases from J, the gap between germline ends came to 14 bases. The CDR3 DNA reads TGCAGCGTTGGACGTAGGTTCGGGGGCTACACCTTC. Its protein product is CSVGRRFGGYTF.